Sequencing of this TCR beta chain was carried out in a study of T cells in Graves' hyperthyroidism and ophthalmopathy. The V end was cut by 0 bases, the J end by 0 bases, with 15 bases between. Germline V gene sequence: CDR1 SGDLS, CDR2 YYNGEE. The CDR3 is made up of 17 amino acids. Authors of the study amplified TCR beta CDR3 regions from RNA transcripts. TCR CDR3 regions were first amplified by RT-PCR with HTBI primers. MiXCR was run by TCRdb on the multiplex PCR reads, yielding one entry per CDR3 protein. Among roughly 420,000 distinct CDR3 sequences, 12% to 15% were seen once, and the ten largest hold around 5.3%. This clonotype was picked up many times.

The rearrangement joins TRBV9 to TRBJ1-1, with D possibly matching TRBD1 (5 bases). The sample consisted of blood. The clonotype comes from a woman in her late teens or twenties with Graves' hyperthyroidism. CDR3 residues: CASSVDPGGGVNTEAFF. In DNA, the CDR3 is TGTGCCAGCAGCGTAGATCCCGGCGGAGGGGTGAACACTGAAGCTTTCTTT.